This TCR beta chain was found in a study of cytomegalovirus exposure and HLA in healthy donors. The study, taken as a whole, reports: A prior analysis recorded that most TCR beta V segments were productive about 90% or about 30% of the time. The study labeled under 200 TCR beta chains cytomegalovirus-associated.

The CDR3 loop spans 14 amino acids. The germline CDR1 and CDR2 sequences are SGHTS and YDEGEE. V lost 1 base, J lost 10 bases, and 8 bases stayed unmatched. Comments on this clone: The antigen is not known.

Vbeta (60) and Jbeta (13) primers were used in the PCR. Clones were read by immunoSEQ multiplex PCR, and TCRdb kept only the in-frame ones, dropping some. There are 130,000 to 150,000 clones in the sample; less than 85% occur only once, and approximately 7% lies in the top ten. Those who donated were healthy bone marrow donors. The sequence came from a man between 35 and 55 years old in good health and CMV-seropositive. The chain carries TRBV5-8 and TRBJ1-5; TRBD1 aligns across 7 bases. Sequenced sample: PBMCs. The CDR3 nucleotides read TGTGCCAGCAGCTTGACAGGGGTCGCGAACCCCCAGCATTTT. It encodes CASSLTGVANPQHF.